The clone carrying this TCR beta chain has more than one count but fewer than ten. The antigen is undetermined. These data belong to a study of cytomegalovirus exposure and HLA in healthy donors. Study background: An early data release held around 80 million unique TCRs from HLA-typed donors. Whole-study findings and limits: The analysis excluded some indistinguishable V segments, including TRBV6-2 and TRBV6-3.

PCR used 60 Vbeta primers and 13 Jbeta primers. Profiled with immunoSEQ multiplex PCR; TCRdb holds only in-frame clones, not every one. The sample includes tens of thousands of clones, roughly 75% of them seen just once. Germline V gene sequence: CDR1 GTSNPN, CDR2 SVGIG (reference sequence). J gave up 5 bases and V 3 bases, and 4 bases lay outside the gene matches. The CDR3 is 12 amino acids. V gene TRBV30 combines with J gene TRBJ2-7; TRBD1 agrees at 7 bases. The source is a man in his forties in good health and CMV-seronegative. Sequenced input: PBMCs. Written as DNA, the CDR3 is TGTGCCTGGAGGTTAGGGGGCAACGAGCAGTACTTC. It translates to CAWRLGGNEQYF.